The sequence of this T cell receptor (beta chain) was determined in a study of blood T cell repertoires in COVID-19. The wider study: Samples taken during acute and convalescent COVID-19 were collected in the United States, Italy and Spain. Sample material is recorded as cDNA or gDNA derived from T cells, B-cell-depleted T cells, or PBMCs.

CDR1 KGHSH and CDR2 LQKENI come from the germline V gene. V shed 3 bases and J shed 2 bases, with 7 bases lying between them. There are 14 residues in the CDR3. In the original workflow: Estimates of nucleated cell counts were drawn from the amplification of reference gene primers. Profiling relied on immunoSEQ multiplex PCR, and the TCRdb table lists in-frame clones only, not all of them. V and J calls and clone size are given by that table; D and trimming were obtained from the DNA. The data hold approximately 250,000 clones, with approximately 86% observed a single time. Recruited during active infection, patients (from Seattle) were subsequently followed longitudinally.

V is TRBV18 and J is TRBJ2-2, with D hard to call. The origin of this receptor is a woman aged 70-85 years with COVID-19, enrolled during active disease. Sequenced sample: peripheral blood. CDR3 sequence reads: CASSPTTNTGELFF. The CDR3 DNA reads TGTGCCAGCTCACCGACAACCAACACCGGGGAGCTGTTTTTT.